A single T cell receptor beta chain is shown here with its context. This clone has just a few counts. Its antigen remains undetermined. Within one base of it there is no much larger clone, and no base qualities were kept. In the prospective study, participants were about 18 to 95 years old, resided in 20 to 30 geographic areas of the United States, and were enrolled through a virtual design. To assign participants to cohorts, the prospective study relied on clinical history that participants themselves reported in a screening survey and a study questionnaire. Each participant in the prospective study had whole blood, serum and a nasopharyngeal or oropharyngeal swab collected by mobile phlebotomists. Over a roughly 2-month period, participants in the prospective study had the option of providing additional blood draws and questionnaires. Blood samples from the prospective study were shipped frozen or at room temperature prior to DNA extraction.

This sample is drawn from a study of blood T cell repertoires in COVID-19 (dated by TCRdb to about 2020). With respect to the entire study: Samples covering the acute and convalescent phases of COVID-19 were provided by collaborators in the United States, Italy and Spain. Subjects who had been exposed to COVID-19, were actively infected with it, or had recovered from it provided the deeply sampled blood TCRbeta repertoires that made up the dataset. The prospective study material was composed of cDNA or gDNA derived from T cells, B-cell-depleted T cells, or PBMCs. Samples came from the ongoing ImmuneRACE study (first 160 participants) plus 1,254 subjects from 6 global collaborators. Where available, HLA class I and class II types were taken from metadata supplied by the sample provider and were not determined by assay-based typing. The sample metadata nearly always contained a de-identified subject ID, COVID-19 status, age in years and sex. The repertoires were released in a freely available public database intended as a resource for research on the immune response to SARS-CoV-2.

The immunoSEQ Assay, a bias-controlled multiplex PCR, was used to amplify TCRbeta CDR3 regions from genomic DNA. Processing in the source paper ran as follows. The number of nucleated cells in each sample was estimated from the amplification of reference gene primers within the assay. To quantify the absolute abundance of each unique TCRbeta CDR3 rearrangement, sequence reads were collapsed and filtered. For each sample, productive Simpson clonality was calculated by taking the square root of Simpson's diversity index across productive rearrangements. TCRdb carries this immuneACCESS record with in-frame sequences only. Its versions omit some clonotypes, under half of them owing to an unresolved V gene in the studies checked, with the rest unexplained. V, J and clone size are those of that table, while D and trimming were read from the DNA. This sample comprises 250,000 or so clones, 85% to 90% of them detected only once. 4.1% of the sample rests with the top ten.

Including the terminal cysteine and phenylalanine, the CDR3 comprises 14 residues. Here the CDR3 DNA is all that survives: 42 bases in frame from base 1. The germline V and J ends show losses of 3 bases and 5 bases respectively, and no gene match explains 5 bases of the junction. As encoded in the germline V gene (reference sequence), CDR1 is SEHNR while CDR2 is FQNEAQ. General study outcomes and caveats: How much clinical and demographic metadata was included differed by source and by participant, and the metadata was provided uncurated.

This sequence originates from a woman aged 30 to 39 with acute COVID-19. Input material: PBMCs or T cells enriched from blood (not recorded which). The V and J segments used are TRBV7-9 and TRBJ1-1; TRBD1 agrees with 8 junctional bases. The CDR3 region has the sequence CASSFDRGGTEAFF. Read as DNA, the sequence is TGTGCCAGCAGCTTTGACAGGGGAGGAACTGAAGCTTTCTTT.